This T cell receptor (beta chain) stems from a study of naive CD8 T cells in extremely preterm neonates (TCRdb year 2017). The study in broad terms: The age range of the adult participants is stated as 25-50 years in the abstract but as 20-50 years in the methods. TCRbeta CDR3 repertoires of sorted naive CD8+ T cells were compared across four age groups: extremely preterm neonates, term neonates, young children and adults.

A two-step, bias-controlled multiplex PCR was used to amplify TCRbeta CDR3 regions from genomic DNA. The multiplex PCR included primers specific for each TRBV and TRBJ gene segment. The immunoSEQ Assay was used to generate TCRbeta repertoire data. In the authors' own workflow: To merge closely related sequences, reads went through filtering and clustering using a relative-frequency ratio and a modified nearest-neighbor algorithm. IMGT annotation was the basis for assigning V, D and J genes to CDR3 sequences. Template counts were corrected for PCR amplification bias and quantified by comparison with synthetic TCR CDR3 analog sequences. Only unique productive sequences, defined as in-frame CDR3 sequences lacking stop codons, were included in the analyses. The immunoSEQ Analyzer software was used to compute clonality, defined as 1 minus Pielou's evenness, and iChao1 richness. Statistical tests were run in JMP, with either Student's t-test or a non-parametric test chosen according to Shapiro-Wilk normality results. The table was pulled from immuneACCESS by TCRdb, which kept in-frame rearrangements only. Such tables lose some clones; where checked, under half of the loss comes from unresolved V genes, and the rest has no known cause. The D gene and trimming were derived from the DNA, and the V and J assignments and clone size from that table. In this sample the table shows approximately 5,000 clones, approximately 97% of which occur a single time. 8.6% of the sample rests with the top ten.

General study outcomes and caveats: Significantly lower iChao1 richness than in all other age groups (p < 0.05) and an even clone distribution were observed in preterm neonates, indicating a less rich repertoire. Prospective longitudinal studies of preterm and term neonates were called for by the authors so that T cell development could be tracked within individuals. Compared with the older groups, preterm CDR3s were shorter and closer to germline, carrying fewer N additions and showing less junctional trimming. A small sample size and variable productive template counts among preterm samples were noted by the authors as limitations. A higher proportion of shared CDR3 nucleotide sequences was found in preterm neonates (approximately 2.7%) than in term neonates (0.4%), young children (roughly 0.03%) and adults (approximately 0.01%).

The CDR1 and CDR2 encoded by the germline V gene (reference sequence) are SEHNR and FQNEAQ. The V end gives up 5 bases and the J end 7 bases, leaving 11 bases in the junction not matched to a gene. From the cysteine through the phenylalanine, the CDR3 covers 16 amino acids. Of the read, only the CDR3 DNA is kept; its 48 bases are in frame from base 1. This clone was recorded once. The antigen this receptor binds is unknown. Per-base quality was not reported, and no clone a single base away is much larger than it. Peripheral blood was donated by five healthy children aged roughly 15-56 months undergoing elective routine surgery and by five healthy nonsmoking adults. Healthy nonsmokers aged about 18-50 years, with a median age of nearly 40 years, served as the adult controls. A FACSAria III cell sorter was used to sort live, Annexin V-negative naive CD8+ T cells (CD3+CD8+CD45RA+CCR7+). Each sample yielded roughly 18,000 to 110,000 sorted naive CD8+ T cells. Ficoll-Paque density gradient centrifugation of diluted blood was used to isolate mononuclear cells. Mononuclear cells were cryopreserved in about 10% DMSO with roughly 90% FBS and stored long term at -150°C before sorting. After thawing, cells were stained with Annexin V along with antibodies against CD3, CD8, CCR7 and CD45RA. The DNeasy Blood and Tissue Kit was used to extract genomic DNA from snap-frozen pellets of sorted cells.

The sample comprised naive CD8+ T cells from blood. The source of this sequence is a human donor in good health. The sequence links TRBV7-9 to TRBJ1-5, and TRBD1 matches 10 of the central bases. The DNA sequence is given as TGTGCCAGCAGCCAAGAGACAGGGGGCATTGGGCAGCCCCAGCATTTT. This translates into CASSQETGGIGQPQHF.